This TCR beta chain was sequenced during a study of T cell responses to AZD1222 COVID-19 vaccine. Overall study results and limits: All repertoire sampling was performed exclusively after the peak T cell response. Per reports, nearly half of all spike-specific TCRs target regions that are unmutated in variants. At study baseline, merely about 6 AZD1222 recipients were seropositive.

For this clone: Its antigen remains unknown.

Produced via immunoSEQ multiplex PCR; TCRdb's table is partial and in-frame only. Counted here are 150,000 to 200,000 clones, 90% to 95% occurring once; the ten biggest clones make up over 7.5%. The CDR3 has 14 residues. J was trimmed by 3 bases and V by 6 bases; bases with no gene match: 6. Germline assignment: CDR1 SQVTM and CDR2 ANQGSEA. The receptor's source is an adult in good health. The specimen was peripheral blood, collected on day 0 of AZD1222 vaccination. V is TRBV29-1 and J is TRBJ2-2; the match to TRBD2 covers 8 bases. CDR3 in amino acids: CSVSRGGYTGELFF. The CDR3, as DNA: TGCAGCGTCTCTCGGGGGGGGTACACCGGGGAGCTGTTTTTT.